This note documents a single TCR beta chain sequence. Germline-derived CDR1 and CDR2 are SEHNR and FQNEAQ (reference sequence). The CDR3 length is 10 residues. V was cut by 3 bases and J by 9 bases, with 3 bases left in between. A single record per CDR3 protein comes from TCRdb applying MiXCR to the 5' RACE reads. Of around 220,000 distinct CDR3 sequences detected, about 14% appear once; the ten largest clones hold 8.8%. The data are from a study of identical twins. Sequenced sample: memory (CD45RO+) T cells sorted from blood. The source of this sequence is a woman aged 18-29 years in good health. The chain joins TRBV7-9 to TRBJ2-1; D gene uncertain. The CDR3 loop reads CASSFGEQFF. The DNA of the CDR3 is TGTGCCAGCAGCTTCGGTGAGCAGTTCTTC.